Listed here are 20 T cell receptor beta chains from one sample, sequenced in a study of glioma-infiltrating T cells. Amplification of TCR alpha and beta CDR3 regions from RNA used iRepertoire nested multiplex PCR. Each CDR3 protein gets one entry after TCRdb re-called the multiplex PCR reads with MiXCR. The sample includes roughly 16,000 distinct CDR3 sequences, 58% seen only once; the top ten take 35% to 45%. The sample was glioma tissue, nonneoplastic brain tissue, or PBMCs (not recorded which). Receptors were obtained from a human donor with low-grade glioma or glioblastoma, undergoing nonglioma brain surgery, or in good health (not recorded which).

This clonotype has a handful of counts. The chain combines TRBV20-1 with TRBJ2-7, with TRBD2 matching over 10 bases. The CDR3 is made up of 13 amino acids. With 6 bases clipped from V and 2 bases from J, the junction kept 4 bases outside the gene matches. Per the germline V gene, CDR1 is DFQATT and CDR2 is SNEGSKA (reference sequence). The CDR3 loop reads CSAAGTSAYEQYF. The CDR3 coding sequence is TGCAGTGCAGCGGGGACTAGCGCCTACGAGCAGTACTTC.

This clonotype was seen only once. V gene TRBV19 combines with J gene TRBJ1-5; D is uncertain. The CDR3 runs 15 residues. Trimming left V 1 base short and J 5 bases short, with 12 bases between. The V gene's germline CDR1 is LNHDA and CDR2 SQIVND (reference sequence). CDR3 amino acids: CASSIARAYYQPQHF. CDR3 nucleotides: TGTGCCAGTAGTATAGCCCGGGCATATTATCAGCCCCAGCATTTT.

J is TRBJ1-2 and V is TRBV20-1; no reliable D call. Trimming stripped 0 bases from V and 3 bases from J, with 8 bases between. The germline gives CDR1 DFQATT, CDR2 SNEGSKA (reference sequence). The CDR3 has 13 amino acids. This CDR3 reads CSARDPNYYGYTF. As DNA, the CDR3 is TGCAGTGCTAGAGATCCTAATTACTATGGCTACACCTTC.

This chain links TRBV7-9 with TRBJ2-5, with a possible D match to TRBD1 (5 bases). CDR1 is SEHNR and CDR2 is FQNEAQ in the germline V gene (reference sequence). The CDR3 is 15 residues long. Trimming took off 1 base at V and 1 base at J, with 10 bases between the two ends. DNA of the CDR3: TGTGCCAGCAGCTTAGGTCAGGGTTCCCAAGAGACCCAGTACTTC. It translates to CASSLGQGSQETQYF.

This clonotype was detected only a few times. The chain joins TRBV6-1 to TRBJ2-3; TRBD2 aligns across 10 bases. Trimming removed 6 bases from V and 5 bases from J; junction bases left unmatched: 8. CDR3 length: 15 amino acids. CDR1 and CDR2 (germline): MNHNS, SASEGT. In nucleotides, the CDR3 is TGTGCCAGCAGACCGGGACTAGCGCATCAAGATACGCAGTATTTT. Its protein product is CASRPGLAHQDTQYF.

The V gene is TRBV20-1, the J gene TRBJ1-1; 9 bases align to TRBD1. The CDR3 runs 15 residues. V lost 3 bases and J lost 3; bases outside the gene matches: 8. Germline V gene lookup returns CDR1 DFQATT and CDR2 SNEGSKA (reference sequence). CDR3 region: CSASYPRQGDTEAFF. The DNA for the CDR3 is TGCAGTGCTAGCTACCCTCGACAGGGGGACACTGAAGCTTTCTTT.

This clonotype has a count of ten or more. This sequence joins TRBV5-1 and TRBJ1-1, with TRBD1 as a possible D gene (6 bases). CDR1 and CDR2 (germline): SGHRS, YFSETQ. Trimming cost V 1 base and J 11 bases, with 12 bases left between them. This CDR3 contains 12 residues. CDR3 in amino acids: CASSLPGDGAFF. CDR3 coding DNA: TGCGCCAGCAGCTTGCCAGGGGATGGTGCTTTCTTT.

The chain links TRBV11-2 to TRBJ2-7; D possibly corresponds to TRBD1 (6 bases). The ends were cut back, 0 bases at V and 6 bases at J, with 9 bases in the middle. The CDR3 is made up of 13 amino acids. The germline CDR1 and CDR2 sequences are SGHAT and FQNNGV. CDR3 nucleotide sequence: TGTGCCAGCAGCTTAGATAGGACAGCCGAGCAGTACTTC. As protein: CASSLDRTAEQYF.

In its sample, this clonotype was seen once. One end of the junction is discordant with germline, which a read error may explain. The chain has TRBV3-1 and TRBJ2-1, with 7 bases lining up with TRBD2. CDR3 length equals 17 residues. CDR1 and CDR2 from the germline V gene are LGHDT and YNNKEL (reference sequence). The DNA of the CDR3 is TGTGCCAGTAGCCAAGATAGCGGGTTTAGGACCTACAATGAGCAGTTCTTC. Its protein is CASSQDSGFRTYNEQFF.

Judged by abundance, this clonotype is medium-sized. The CDR3 spells CASSLGPSDTQYF. In DNA, the CDR3 is TGTGCCAGCAGCTTGGGACCATCAGATACGCAGTATTTT. This chain joins TRBV7-2 and TRBJ2-3; D may match TRBD1 or TRBD2 (5 bases each). The germline V and J ends were trimmed by 3 bases and 4 bases, with 8 bases remaining between them. Germline CDR1 reads SGHTA; CDR2 reads FQGNSA. The CDR3 loop spans 13 amino acids.

This clonotype showed up many times. The chain carries TRBV6-2 or TRBV6-3 and TRBJ1-1; 8 nucleotides agree with TRBD1. This CDR3 contains 17 residues. The germline CDR1 and CDR2 sequences are MNHEY and SVGEGT. V lost 2 bases to trimming and J lost 1 base; unmatched junction nucleotides: 9. The CDR3 sequence: CASSYPLDRGRNTEAFF. CDR3 nucleotides: TGTGCCAGCAGTTACCCCCTTGACAGGGGTCGGAACACTGAAGCTTTCTTT.

The chain links TRBV20-1 to TRBJ1-1; D remains unclear. CDR1 and CDR2 (germline): DFQATT, SNEGSKA (reference sequence). Trimming pared 0 bases from V and 5 bases from J, leaving 13 bases between. The CDR3 extends over 14 amino acids. The chain's CDR3 is CSAREGSGDTEAFF. In DNA, the CDR3 is TGCAGTGCTAGAGAGGGCAGCGGGGATACTGAAGCTTTCTTT.

This chain links TRBV10-3 with TRBJ1-2; D uncertain. This CDR3 is 13 amino acids long. Germline CDR1 ENHRY, CDR2 SYGVKD. V gave up 2 bases and J gave up 7 bases, with 11 bases separating them. CDR3 sequence: CAISEQTLGGYTF. CDR3 coding DNA: TGTGCCATCAGTGAGCAAACCCTTGGTGGCTACACCTTC.

This chain links TRBV28 with TRBJ2-1; TRBD2 matches 10 bases. CDR1 is MDHEN and CDR2 is SYDVKM in the germline V gene. This CDR3 contains 17 residues. With 2 bases clipped from V and 6 bases from J, the junction kept 10 bases outside the gene matches. The DNA of the CDR3 is TGTGCCAGCAGTTTACCCCCAGCGGGGGGGCCCCCCAATGAGCAGTTCTTC. Protein sequence: CASSLPPAGGPPNEQFF.

This clonotype has a single count. The chain has TRBV20-1 and TRBJ2-7; 10 positions agree with TRBD1. The CDR3 has 14 residues. V lost 4 bases to trimming and J lost 6 bases; unmatched junction nucleotides: 9. Germline V CDR1 and CDR2: DFQATT, SNEGSKA (reference sequence). The CDR3: CSATQPRDRGEQYF. Written as DNA, the CDR3 is TGCAGTGCTACGCAGCCACGGGACAGGGGCGAGCAGTACTTC.

By its share, this clonotype is medium-sized. The chain couples TRBV27 to TRBJ2-1, with D perhaps TRBD2 (5 bases). The V end was cut by 6 bases, the J end by 0 bases, with 12 bases between. CDR3 length: 15 residues. CDR1 MNHEY and CDR2 SMNVEV come from the germline V gene (reference sequence). The CDR3 DNA is TGTGCCAGCAGGAGAGGGTTCAGCTCCTACAATGAGCAGTTCTTC. It translates to CASRRGFSSYNEQFF.

The rearrangement uses TRBV10-3 and TRBJ1-5; 11 bases fit TRBD1. Germline V gene data show CDR1 as ENHRY and CDR2 as SYGVKD. This CDR3 contains 15 residues. V was clipped by 3 bases and J by 4 bases; unmatched bases: 2. The CDR3 region is CAISDRDRGNQPQHF. In DNA form, the CDR3 reads TGTGCCATCAGTGACCGGGACAGGGGGAATCAGCCCCAGCATTTT.

About this clonotype itself: One end of the junction does not line up with germline, which may come from a read error. This CDR3 reads CAISDVASSGNTIYF. The CDR3 nucleotides are TGTGCCATCAGTGATGTCGCGAGCTCTGGAAACACCATATATTTT. The chain recombines TRBV6-1 with TRBJ1-3, with no clear D. Per germline, CDR1 MNHNS and CDR2 SASEGT. The CDR3 contains 15 residues.

The V call is TRBV3-1, the J call TRBJ1-5; no definite D call. The CDR3 totals 14 residues. Germline-derived CDR1 and CDR2 are LGHDT and YNNKEL (reference sequence). V lost 1 base, J lost 9 bases, and 13 bases lay in between. The CDR3 DNA reads TGTGCCAGCAGCCAAGGAACCGTTGTTTGGCCCCAGCATTTT. Its protein product is CASSQGTVVWPQHF.

There are many counts of this clonotype. The chain carries TRBV20-1 and TRBJ1-5, with D hard to call. Germline loops: CDR1 DFQATT, CDR2 SNEGSKA (reference sequence). The CDR3 runs 17 residues. Deletions cut 1 base from V and 4 bases from J, with 20 bases between. CDR3 DNA sequence: TGCAGTGCTAGAGCTAGTGGCAGGCATTCTCTTAATCAGCCCCAGCATTTT. It specifies CSARASGRHSLNQPQHF.